This T cell receptor (beta chain) stems from a study of vaccination effects on CD4 cells after COVID-19 (dated by TCRdb to 2021 to 2024). Context from the whole study: Participants received two doses of either the BNT162b2 or the mRNA-1273 mRNA SARS-CoV-2 vaccine. In both COVID-19 convalescent patients and infection-naive vaccine recipients, the study compared SARS-CoV-2 spike-specific CD4+ TCR repertoires from before mRNA vaccination with those from after it. A total of 10 COVID-19 convalescent patients and a handful of SARS-CoV-2-naive healthy vaccine recipients were included in the full study. Cultures from other donors in the study were sequenced with the Oncomine TCR Beta short-read assay on an Illumina iSeq 100.

Receptor amplification or capture employed the immunoSEQ multiplex PCR assay. TCR beta CDR3 sequencing was performed on DNA from the cultured, isolated CD4+ T cells. Concerning the study's data processing: Non-productive TCR sequences were removed, reads were trimmed to the CDR3 region, and CDR3s of at least 7 amino acids were retained. The MANAFEST web app was used to pick out antigen-specific clonotypes by comparing their expansion in peptide wells with that in reference cultures. To count as positive, a clone had to show expansion at FDR<0.05 compared with the reference and with all other wells, an odds ratio above 5, and a frequency above 0.1% in two replicate wells. Cross-reactive clonotypes were defined as significantly expanded in SARS-CoV-2 spike wells and in at least one common cold coronavirus spike condition. CDR3 similarity was assessed by Levenshtein distance with the stringdist R package, and unrooted trees were built with ape in R 3.6.1. TCRdb mirrors the immuneACCESS table, restricted to in-frame sequences. Some clones are absent from its copies; in checked studies, under half trace to an unresolved V gene, and the reason for the others is unknown. The DNA gave D and trimming, while V, J and clone size come from that table. The sample data list about 54,000 clones, and roughly 76% of these were observed just once. The ten largest make up 2% to 3% of the sample.

The count of this clone is one. Its antigen is still unknown. No base quality values were provided; no much bigger clone lies one nucleotide off. The ViraFEST assay stimulated PBMC with viral peptide pools and then used TCR sequencing to identify antigen-specific CD4+ T cell clonotypes by expansion. After approximately eleven days of culture, CD4+ T cells were isolated with the EasySep CD4+ T cell isolation kit. The absence of prior SARS-CoV-2 infection in healthy vaccine recipients was confirmed by negative nucleocapsid antibodies before and after vaccination. Each well held more than 1.5 million PBMC cultured in IMDM containing roughly 5% human AB serum, 8.5 to 10 IU/ml IL-2 and gentamicin, along with about 9.3 ug/ml peptides. Half of the culture medium was replaced with fresh IL-2-containing medium on days 3 and 7. Unless noted otherwise, every peptide stimulation condition was cultured in triplicate wells. Using Ficoll-Paque Plus gradient centrifugation, PBMC were separated from whole blood and then either used fresh or cryopreserved at -140C. The overlapping peptide pools covered the spike proteins of SARS-CoV-2 as well as those of the common cold coronaviruses HCoV-NL63, HCoV-OC43 and HCoV-229E. Genomic DNA was extracted from cultured CD4+ T cells with the QIAamp micro DNA kit.

What the work shows at the level of the full study, not this receptor alone: In healthy vaccine recipients, vaccine-induced clones were almost all SARS-CoV-2 mono-reactive, with only 1 of 255 cross-reactive with common cold coronaviruses. Both infection-induced and vaccine-induced clones contracted markedly at late post-vaccination timepoints, which is consistent with waning T cell responses. The study was limited by a small number of convalescent patients and lacked early post-infection timepoints.

The material was CD4+ T cells from PBMCs cultured with HCoV-229E spike peptides, obtained before COVID-19 vaccination. The sample's cell subset or site label, decoded: HCoV-229E spike overlapping peptide pool stimulation. The receptor was derived from a human donor who received a COVID-19 vaccine.

The nucleotide sequence is given as TGTGCCAGCAGTTACGGGGGGGTCAGACAAGAGACCCAGTACTTC. This yields the protein CASSYGGVRQETQYF. Recombination connected TRBV6-5 to TRBJ2-5; 7 nucleotides in the junction match TRBD2. The CDR3 runs 15 residues from the cysteine to the phenylalanine. The CDR3 DNA has 45 bases and is translated from base 1. From V the trimming removes 2 bases and from J it removes 2 bases, while the gene matches leave 5 bases of the junction unaccounted for. As encoded in the germline V gene, CDR1 is MNHEY while CDR2 is SVGAGI.